A single sample gave rise to the 13 T cell receptor beta chains below, sequenced in a study of cytomegalovirus exposure and HLA in healthy donors. This PCR relied on a set of 60 Vbeta primers and 13 Jbeta primers. Data came from immunoSEQ multiplex PCR; TCRdb stores just in-frame clones and leaves some out. The repertoire has 310,000 or so clones, around 90% of them found once; the top ten carry roughly 2%. Input material: PBMCs. Receptors originate from a woman aged 18-29 years in good health and CMV-seronegative.

The V and J genes are TRBV29-1 and TRBJ1-1, with TRBD1 matching 9 bases. Looked up from germline, CDR1 is SQVTM and CDR2 is ANQGSEA. Trimming cost V 5 bases and J 4 bases; bases outside gene matches: 11. The CDR3 totals 15 residues. The CDR3 DNA reads TGCAGCGTTATATACGGGACAGGGAGGTCCACTGAAGCTTTCTTT. This translates into CSVIYGTGRSTEAFF.

The chain is built from TRBV5-1 and TRBJ2-2, with 8 bases that match TRBD1. V was pared by 0 bases and J by 4 bases, with 2 bases of the junction left unmatched. The V gene's germline CDR1 is SGHRS and CDR2 YFSETQ. This CDR3 spans 15 amino acids. The CDR3 sequence is CASSLGQGSTGELFF. CDR3 nucleotides: TGCGCCAGCAGCTTGGGACAGGGGTCCACCGGGGAGCTGTTTTTT.

The chain combines TRBV7-8 with TRBJ2-4; 8 bases map to TRBD1. This CDR3 has 17 residues. Germline lookup yields CDR1 SGHVS and CDR2 FQNEAQ. J was trimmed by 0 bases and V by 2 bases; bases with no gene match: 6. The CDR3 spells CASSLKTQGAAKNIQYF. The DNA of the CDR3 is TGTGCCAGCAGCTTAAAAACCCAGGGGGCAGCCAAAAACATTCAGTACTTC.

The gene calls are TRBV27 and TRBJ1-1; 7 bases match TRBD1. Germline-derived CDR1 and CDR2 are MNHEY and SMNVEV (reference sequence). This CDR3 comprises 12 residues. The V segment lost 6 bases and the J segment 4 bases; nucleotides outside the gene matches: 2. The CDR3, as DNA: TGTGCCAGCAGAAGACAGGGCACTGAAGCTTTCTTT. Its translation is CASRRQGTEAFF.

Written as DNA, the CDR3 is TGCAGCGCCCTTGTACCAGGGAAAAGTTGGTATGGCTACACCTTC. This gives the protein CSALVPGKSWYGYTF. The chain couples TRBV29-1 to TRBJ1-2; tentatively, D is TRBD1 (5 bases). The CDR3 loop spans 15 amino acids. V gave up 7 bases and J gave up 5 bases, with 23 bases separating them. The V gene's germline CDR1 is SQVTM and CDR2 ANQGSEA.

The CDR3 here is CASRNRDLSGNTIYF. CDR3 nucleotides: TGTGCCAGTAGGAACCGGGATCTCTCTGGAAACACCATATATTTT. The genes are TRBV19 and TRBJ1-3; no firm D call. Germline V gives CDR1 LNHDA, CDR2 SQIVND (reference sequence). Trimming left V 6 bases short and J 0 bases short, with 12 bases between. The CDR3 runs 15 residues.

Concerning this clone: The same CDR3 can be traced to other DNA sequences in this sample. V usage is TRBV19 and J usage is TRBJ2-7; 10 bases agree with TRBD1. J was trimmed by 4 bases and V by 5 bases; bases with no gene match: 8. Germline lookup yields CDR1 LNHDA and CDR2 SQIVND (reference sequence). This CDR3 has 15 residues. DNA for the CDR3: TGTGCCAGTAGTTCCCGGACAGGGGGTAGGTACGAGCAGTACTTC. Translation: CASSSRTGGRYEQYF.

The chain is built from TRBV5-1 and TRBJ1-2; 11 nucleotides line up with TRBD1. Germline-derived CDR1 and CDR2 are SGHRS and YFSETQ. This CDR3 has 16 amino acids. V gave up 4 bases and J gave up 0 bases; unmatched junction bases: 5. This CDR3 is CASSKGQGESNYGYTF. The CDR3 bases are TGCGCCAGCAGCAAGGGACAGGGGGAATCTAACTATGGCTACACCTTC.

CDR3 nucleotides: TGTGCCAGCAGCTTTACTGACCTGGGAGAAATTACTGGAAACACCATATATTTT. This sequence encodes CASSFTDLGEITGNTIYF. The chain joins TRBV5-5 to TRBJ1-3; no firm D call. The CDR3 has 18 amino acids. V was clipped by 2 bases and J by 2 bases, with 20 bases between them. In germline, CDR1 is SGHKS, CDR2 YYEKEE (reference sequence). Full variable domain (missing parts from reference TRBV5-5 and TRBJ1-3): DAGVTQSPTHLIKTRGQQVTLRCSPISGHKSVSWYQQVLGQGPQFIFQYYEKEERGRGNFPDRFSARQFPNYSSELNVNALLLGDSALYLCASSFTDLGEITGNTIYFGEGSWLTVV.

This rearrangement joins TRBV9 to TRBJ1-6; D not resolved. Germline CDR1 is SGDLS and CDR2 is YYNGEE. The germline V and J ends were trimmed by 0 bases and 9 bases, with 7 bases remaining between them. The CDR3 loop spans 13 amino acids. CDR3 nucleotides: TGTGCCAGCAGCGTAGACCGGAGTTCACCCCTCCACTTT. It is translated as CASSVDRSSPLHF.

The rearrangement uses TRBV10-3 and TRBJ2-7; TRBD1 matches at 10 bases. The V segment lost 0 bases and the J segment 6 bases; nucleotides outside the gene matches: 11. In germline, CDR1 is ENHRY, CDR2 SYGVKD. This CDR3 region has 17 residues. CDR3 sequence reads: CAISESRGTGVRVEQYF. The DNA of the CDR3 is TGTGCCATCAGTGAGTCGAGGGGGACAGGGGTTCGGGTCGAGCAGTACTTC.

The rearrangement uses TRBV15 and TRBJ2-1, with D perhaps matching TRBD1 (6 bases). Looked up from germline, CDR1 is LNHNV and CDR2 is YYDKDF (reference sequence). The CDR3 length is 14 residues. The germline V and J ends were trimmed by 3 bases and 9 bases, with 15 bases remaining between them. CDR3 bases: TGTGCCACCAGCAGCGACTACAGGGAAGGTGAGCAGTTCTTC. It translates to CATSSDYREGEQFF.

The chain recombines TRBV11-2 with TRBJ2-5; 8 bases match TRBD2. The J call is uncertain, as TRBJ2-7 better fits the DNA end. Germline V gene lookup returns CDR1 SGHAT and CDR2 FQNNGV. This CDR3 spans 15 amino acids. In DNA, the CDR3 is TGTGCCAGCAGCCTAATAGCGGGGTCGTCCTACGAGCAGTACTTC. Protein product: CASSLIAGSSYEQYF.